These T cell receptor beta chains were read from a single sample in a study of T cell responses to AZD1222 COVID-19 vaccine. This table comes from immunoSEQ multiplex PCR, and its TCRdb copy is limited to in-frame clones, with some not included. This sample has around 67,000 clones, with over 80% found just once. Sequencing used peripheral blood, obtained on day 0 of AZD1222 vaccination. These receptors were collected from an adult in good health. The CDR3 runs from the conserved cysteine through the conserved F or W. The D gene is left open where the match is weak. Size is omitted from some rows. Given values are once, few, many or a class for expanded clones.

V,size,J,D,CDR3,DNA
TRBV7-2,NA,TRBJ2-3,NA,CASSLIKLAGTDTQYF,TGTGCCAGCAGCTTAATTAAGTTAGCGGGCACAGATACGCAGTATTTT
TRBV29-1,NA,TRBJ1-2,NA,CSVEVAGIGYTF,TGCAGCGTTGAAGTGGCAGGAATTGGCTACACCTTC
TRBV6-6,NA,TRBJ1-1,NA,CASITVGEAFF,TGTGCCAGCATTACGGTGGGGGAAGCTTTCTTT
TRBV3-1/TRBV3-2,NA,TRBJ2-2,NA,CASSQYSSRITGELFF,TGTGCCAGCAGCCAATACTCTTCCAGAATTACCGGGGAGCTGTTTTTT
TRBV30,NA,TRBJ1-6,NA,CAWSPTIDSPLHF,TGTGCCTGGAGCCCTACGATCGATTCACCCCTCCACTTT
TRBV19,NA,TRBJ1-3,NA,CASTRARTALGNTIYF,TGTGCCAGTACTCGAGCCCGGACAGCGCTAGGAAACACCATATATTTT
TRBV11-3,NA,TRBJ2-5,NA,CASSSPGRETQYF,TGTGCCAGCAGCTCCCCAGGGAGAGAGACCCAGTACTTC
TRBV4-2,NA,TRBJ2-1,NA,CASSQDQNRDLFF,TGTGCCAGCAGCCAAGATCAGAACCGGGATCTGTTCTTC
TRBV5-1,once,TRBJ1-1,NA,CASSPRGPGAENTEAFF,TGCGCCAGCAGCCCTAGGGGCCCTGGGGCGGAGAACACTGAAGCTTTCTTT
TRBV15,NA,TRBJ1-3,TRBD1,CATSRDVYRGSGNTIYF,TGTGCCACCAGCAGAGACGTATACAGGGGATCTGGAAACACCATATATTTT
TRBV7-2,once,TRBJ1-2,NA,CASSPRREHYGYTF,TGTGCCAGCAGCCCTCGCAGGGAGCACTATGGCTACACCTTC
TRBV6-2/TRBV6-3,NA,TRBJ1-5,TRBD1,CASSQDRPYSNQPQHF,TGTGCCAGCAGCCAGGACAGGCCTTATAGCAATCAGCCCCAGCATTTT
TRBV4-3,NA,TRBJ2-1,TRBD2,CASSQDRSSGGHNEQFF,TGCGCCAGCAGCCAAGATCGGTCTAGCGGGGGGCACAATGAGCAGTTCTTC
TRBV25-1,few,TRBJ1-1,NA,CASSPTSGGNTEAFF,TGTGCCAGCAGTCCCACCTCAGGAGGAAACACTGAAGCTTTCTTT
TRBV3-1/TRBV3-2,NA,TRBJ2-5,NA,CASSQVQETQYF,TGTGCCAGCAGCCAAGTCCAAGAGACCCAGTACTTC
TRBV18,NA,TRBJ1-1,NA,CASSPPGVAGRMNTEAFF,TGTGCCAGCTCACCACCGGGGGTGGCGGGGCGGATGAACACTGAAGCTTTCTTT
TRBV15,NA,TRBJ1-1,NA,CATSSVGAGEAFF,TGTGCCACCAGCAGTGTGGGTGCGGGGGAAGCTTTCTTT
TRBV6-5,NA,TRBJ2-7,NA,CAAGREPYEQYF,TGTGCCGCGGGACGGGAACCCTACGAGCAGTACTTC
TRBV18,NA,TRBJ1-1,TRBD1,CASSRTGDTEAFF,TGTGCCAGCTCCCGGACAGGGGACACTGAAGCTTTCTTT
TRBV7-8,NA,TRBJ2-7,NA,CASSLPGTHYEQYF,TGTGCCAGCAGCTTACCCGGGACACACTACGAGCAGTACTTC
TRBV12-3/TRBV12-4,NA,TRBJ2-1,NA,CASSLGTFDEQFF,TGTGCCAGCAGTTTGGGGACCTTCGATGAGCAGTTCTTC
TRBV30,NA,TRBJ1-5,NA,CAWSVQRGTGNNQPQHF,TGTGCCTGGAGTGTACAGCGGGGCACCGGGAACAATCAGCCCCAGCATTTT
TRBV5-1,NA,TRBJ2-5,NA,CASSLALGEETQYF,TGCGCCAGCAGCTTGGCCTTGGGAGAGGAGACCCAGTACTTC
TRBV4-3,NA,TRBJ1-5,TRBD1,CASSQGLGQGGQPQHF,TGCGCCAGCAGCCAGGGACTCGGACAGGGCGGCCAGCCCCAGCATTTT
TRBV19,NA,TRBJ2-7,TRBD2,CASSIQGTTPWDEQYF,TGTGCCAGTAGTATACAAGGGACTACCCCATGGGACGAGCAGTACTTC
TRBV28,once,TRBJ1-2,TRBD1,CASRAGQDARGYTF,TGTGCCAGCAGGGCGGGACAGGACGCTAGGGGCTACACCTTC
TRBV11-2,NA,TRBJ2-7,NA,CASSSHPGAYEQYF,TGTGCCAGCAGCTCCCATCCGGGGGCCTACGAGCAGTACTTC
TRBV9,NA,TRBJ1-5,NA,CASSVQGRDQPQHF,TGTGCCAGCAGCGTACAGGGAAGAGACCAGCCCCAGCATTTT
TRBV18,NA,TRBJ2-7,NA,CASSPQGQRSYEQYF,TGTGCCAGCTCACCTCAGGGACAACGCTCCTACGAGCAGTACTTC
TRBV5-1,NA,TRBJ1-1,TRBD1,CASSLGAGGNMNTEAFF,TGCGCCAGCAGCTTGGGCGCAGGGGGAAACATGAACACTGAAGCTTTCTTT
TRBV28,NA,TRBJ1-5,NA,CASISSLPEYQPQHF,TGTGCCAGCATCTCTTCTCTCCCGGAGTACCAGCCCCAGCATTTT
TRBV7-9,few,TRBJ1-6,NA,CASSALSGSPLHF,TGTGCCAGCAGCGCCCTTAGTGGGTCACCCCTCCACTTT
TRBV4-3,NA,TRBJ1-5,TRBD1,CASSQDRGPNQPQHF,TGCGCCAGCAGCCAGGACAGGGGGCCCAATCAGCCCCAGCATTTT
TRBV4-1,NA,TRBJ1-5,NA,CASSQEGDYSNQPQHF,TGCGCCAGCAGCCAAGAGGGGGATTATAGCAATCAGCCCCAGCATTTT
TRBV7-9,NA,TRBJ2-7,TRBD2,CASSPGGSGGYEQYF,TGTGCCAGCAGCCCCGGTGGTAGCGGGGGATACGAGCAGTACTTC
TRBV4-2,NA,TRBJ1-1,NA,CASSQANPGAGSTEAFF,TGTGCCAGCAGCCAGGCGAATCCGGGAGCAGGCAGCACTGAAGCTTTCTTT
TRBV19,NA,TRBJ1-4,NA,CAAATNEKLFF,TGTGCCGCAGCAACTAATGAAAAACTGTTTTTT
TRBV7-2,NA,TRBJ2-5,NA,CASSLTAPPQETQYF,TGTGCCAGCAGCTTGACAGCGCCACCACAAGAGACCCAGTACTTC
TRBV28,NA,TRBJ1-3,NA,CASISMGSSGNTIYF,TGTGCCAGCATCTCGATGGGGTCCTCTGGAAACACCATATATTTT
TRBV25-1,NA,TRBJ1-1,TRBD1,CASTGSTGKAFF,TGTGCCAGCACAGGCTCGACAGGGAAAGCTTTCTTT
TRBV10-3,NA,TRBJ2-7,NA,CAISDEQSYEQYF,TGTGCCATCAGTGATGAGCAGAGCTACGAGCAGTACTTC
TRBV27,NA,TRBJ2-7,TRBD1,CASSRRDRADSYEQYF,TGTGCCAGCAGTCGAAGGGACAGGGCGGACTCCTACGAGCAGTACTTC
TRBV5-6,NA,TRBJ2-5,NA,CASSQTGRETQYF,TGTGCCAGCAGCCAGACTGGTCGGGAGACCCAGTACTTC
TRBV3-1/TRBV3-2,NA,TRBJ2-3,TRBD1,CASSPTGGQGDTQYF,TGTGCCAGCAGCCCGACAGGGGGTCAGGGAGATACGCAGTATTTT
TRBV7-2,NA,TRBJ2-1,NA,CASSLGGDLEQFF,TGTGCCAGCAGCCTAGGGGGGGATCTTGAGCAGTTCTTC
TRBV28,NA,TRBJ1-2,NA,CASIGGGRDGYTF,TGTGCCAGCATCGGAGGGGGTAGGGATGGCTACACCTTC
TRBV3-1/TRBV3-2,few,TRBJ2-5,TRBD2,CASRLAGKETQYF,TGTGCCAGCAGACTAGCGGGGAAAGAGACCCAGTACTTC
TRBV5-6,once,TRBJ2-7,TRBD1,CASSLLGTGASYEQYF,TGTGCCAGCAGCTTGTTGGGGACAGGGGCCTCCTACGAGCAGTACTTC
TRBV29-1,NA,TRBJ1-2,TRBD1,CSVPGQGAYGYTF,TGCAGCGTTCCGGGACAGGGGGCGTATGGCTACACCTTC
TRBV3-1/TRBV3-2,NA,TRBJ2-2,NA,CASSQERDQNTGELFF,TGTGCCAGCAGCCAAGAAAGGGACCAGAACACCGGGGAGCTGTTTTTT
TRBV7-2,once,TRBJ1-1,NA,CASSSEGFTTEAFF,TGTGCCAGCAGCTCCGAGGGCTTCACCACTGAAGCTTTCTTT
TRBV18,NA,TRBJ2-2,NA,CASSPGQTTGELFF,TGTGCCAGCTCACCCGGACAGACCACCGGGGAGCTGTTTTTT
TRBV7-9,NA,TRBJ2-5,NA,CASNMAVTGEAQYF,TGTGCCAGCAACATGGCGGTAACGGGGGAGGCCCAGTACTTC
TRBV6-5,NA,TRBJ2-5,NA,CASTTPGGETQYF,TGTGCCAGCACCACCCCCGGTGGGGAGACCCAGTACTTC
TRBV5-6,NA,TRBJ2-1,TRBD2,CASSPYGAGAYNEQFF,TGTGCCAGCAGCCCCTACGGAGCGGGGGCCTACAATGAGCAGTTCTTC
TRBV9,NA,TRBJ1-4,NA,CASTQRGREKLFF,TGTGCCAGCACCCAGAGGGGTAGGGAAAAACTGTTTTTT
TRBV27,NA,TRBJ2-3,TRBD1,CASSRVDRGGTDTQYF,TGTGCCAGCAGCCGAGTCGACAGGGGGGGCACAGATACGCAGTATTTT
TRBV6-5,once,TRBJ2-5,TRBD2,CASSHGEASGGTQYF,TGTGCCAGCAGCCACGGAGAGGCTAGCGGGGGGACCCAGTACTTC